What follows are 12 T cell receptor beta chains derived from one specimen sequenced in a study of blood T cell repertoires in COVID-19. Clones were sequenced by immunoSEQ multiplex PCR, and TCRdb holds only the in-frame ones, with some missing. The data show under 85,000 clones, with nearly 90% seen just once and 5% to 6% held by the top ten. The sequenced material came from peripheral blood. The source is a man aged 45-65 years with acute or convalescent COVID-19.

CDR3 DNA sequence: TGTGCCAGCAAGCAGGGGGGAATATCCGAGCAGTACTTC. Its translation is CASKQGGISEQYF. The chain is built from TRBV27 and TRBJ2-7; tentatively, D is TRBD1 (7 bases). Trimming took off 7 bases at V and 6 bases at J, with 16 bases between the two ends. The germline gives CDR1 MNHEY, CDR2 SMNVEV (reference sequence). The CDR3 has 13 amino acids.

This sequence joins TRBV9 and TRBJ2-2; 12 nucleotides align to TRBD2. Germline CDR1 and CDR2: SGDLS and YYNGEE. The CDR3 consists of 16 residues. The junction had 4 bases not matched to a gene; V was cut back by 1 base and J by 6 bases. In DNA form, the CDR3 reads TGTGCCAGCAGCGTACGAGGACTAGCGGGACCCGGGGAGCTGTTTTTT. Its translation is CASSVRGLAGPGELFF.

The V and J genes are TRBV29-1 and TRBJ2-5; TRBD1 agrees at 10 bases. This CDR3 contains 14 residues. Germline V gene data show CDR1 as SQVTM and CDR2 as ANQGSEA. J was trimmed by 2 bases and V by 7 bases; bases with no gene match: 7. CDR3 loop: CSAGDRGLQETQYF. The CDR3 region has the DNA TGCAGCGCCGGGGACAGGGGATTACAAGAGACCCAGTACTTC.

The chain joins TRBV2 to TRBJ1-2; D ambiguous. This CDR3 spans 10 amino acids. Germline CDR1 reads SNHLY; CDR2 reads FYNNEI. The CDR3 sequence: CASGMDGYTF. The CDR3 region has the DNA TGTGCATCCGGGATGGATGGCTACACCTTC.

This chain uses TRBV19 with TRBJ1-5; D is unclear. The germline CDR1 and CDR2 sequences are LNHDA and SQIVND (reference sequence). V shed 4 bases and J shed 7 bases, with 11 bases lying between them. The CDR3 length is 13 residues. The CDR3 coding sequence is TGTGCCAGTAGTAGATCAAACGGGCAGCCCCAGCATTTT. Protein product: CASSRSNGQPQHF.

The chain joins TRBV7-9 to TRBJ2-5; TRBD2 matches 12 bases. Germline V gene lookup returns CDR1 SEHNR and CDR2 FQNEAQ (reference sequence). This CDR3 contains 17 residues. V was clipped by 1 base and J by 5 bases; unmatched bases: 8. CDR3 nucleotides: TGTGCCAGCAGCTTAGGCCCTAGCGGGAGGGACAGTGAGACCCAGTACTTC. Residues: CASSLGPSGRDSETQYF.

The V call is TRBV25-1, the J call TRBJ1-1; D remains ambiguous. The CDR3 is made up of 15 amino acids. Per germline, CDR1 MGHDK and CDR2 SYGVNS. Trimming took off 0 bases at V and 4 bases at J, with 12 bases between the two ends. The CDR3 loop is CASSEYSSGFTEAFF. The DNA for the CDR3 is TGTGCCAGCAGTGAATATAGTTCGGGGTTCACTGAAGCTTTCTTT.

The rearrangement joins TRBV18 to TRBJ1-4, with 9 bases fitting TRBD1. This CDR3 contains 15 residues. Germline CDR1 is KGHSH and CDR2 is LQKENI. J was trimmed by 8 bases and V by 0 bases; bases with no gene match: 4. Here the CDR3 DNA reads TGTGCCAGCTCACCACCCGGGACAGGGTACGAAAAACTGTTTTTT. Its protein product is CASSPPGTGYEKLFF.

The gene calls are TRBV7-2 and TRBJ2-3; TRBD2 matches 10 bases. The V gene end was trimmed by 4 bases and the J gene end by 9 bases; junction bases not matched to a gene: 7. The CDR3 contains 14 residues. Germline loops: CDR1 SGHTA, CDR2 FQGNSA. CDR3 nucleotides: TGTGCCAGCAGCTCACTAGCGGGGCGAGGAACGCAGTATTTT. Translation gives CASSSLAGRGTQYF.

The V call is TRBV6-5, the J call TRBJ2-1; 8 bases agree with TRBD2. This CDR3 has 16 amino acids. After removal of 3 bases from V and 5 bases from J, the junction contained 9 bases not matched to a gene. Germline loops: CDR1 MNHEY, CDR2 SVGAGI. The CDR3 DNA reads TGTGCCAGCAGTTATACCAGGACTAGCCGGCACAATGAGCAGTTCTTC. Its protein product is CASSYTRTSRHNEQFF.

V and J are TRBV10-3 and TRBJ2-1; the match to TRBD2 covers 12 bases. The length of the CDR3 is 15 residues. With V trimmed by 8 bases and J by 3 bases, 5 bases remained unmatched. Germline V gene sequence: CDR1 ENHRY, CDR2 SYGVKD. CDR3 residues: CAISSGRDFYNEQFF. As DNA, the CDR3 is TGTGCCATCTCTAGCGGGAGGGATTTCTACAATGAGCAGTTCTTC.

This clone appeared once. The chain links TRBV5-6 to TRBJ2-1, with D possibly matching TRBD2 (6 bases). Germline V gene data show CDR1 as SGHDT and CDR2 as YYEEEE. The V end lost 4 bases, the J end lost 0 bases, and 17 bases lay between the germline ends. The CDR3 runs to 17 residues. The CDR3 reads CASSRRTGTPSYNEQFF. CDR3 DNA: TGTGCCAGCAGCCGAAGGACCGGGACTCCCTCCTACAATGAGCAGTTCTTC. The full variable domain, rest sourced from reference TRBV5-6 and TRBJ2-1, is DAGVTQSPTHLIKTRGQQVTLRCSPKSGHDTVSWYQQALGQGPQFIFQYYEEEERQRGNFPDRFSGHQFPNYSSELNVNALLLGDSALYLCASSRRTGTPSYNEQFFGPGTRLTVL.